The rows below give T cell receptor beta chains drawn from one sample of a study of high-grade serous ovarian cancer treatment subgroups. TCRdb's copy holds only in-frame clones and misses some; the assay was immunoSEQ multiplex PCR. The sample yields roughly 1,900 clones, 82% seen once. Sequenced: tumor tissue. These receptors all come from a human donor with high-grade serous ovarian cancer. Both conserved end residues are trimmed from each CDR3. Each record gives: D gene, V gene, J gene, CDR3 protein. The D gene is left open where the match is weak.

d_call: TRBD2
v_call: TRBV7-9
j_call: TRBJ2-1
cdr3_aa: ASSYRRGGPEEQF

d_call: NA
v_call: TRBV19
j_call: TRBJ2-5
cdr3_aa: ASSVGVRETQY

d_call: NA
v_call: TRBV4-1
j_call: TRBJ1-4
cdr3_aa: ASSQVETEKLF

d_call: NA
v_call: TRBV29-1
j_call: TRBJ1-5
cdr3_aa: SVADMGNQPQH

d_call: NA
v_call: TRBV4-1
j_call: TRBJ2-2
cdr3_aa: ASSQVRKAGELF

d_call: NA
v_call: TRBV11-3
j_call: TRBJ1-1
cdr3_aa: ASSLPLNTEAF

d_call: TRBD2
v_call: TRBV7-2
j_call: TRBJ2-3
cdr3_aa: ASSLAGLAGITDTQY

d_call: NA
v_call: TRBV19
j_call: TRBJ1-2
cdr3_aa: ASSMVRDGGGYT

d_call: TRBD2
v_call: TRBV9
j_call: TRBJ2-2
cdr3_aa: ASSRSGGNTGELF

d_call: NA
v_call: TRBV27
j_call: TRBJ2-1
cdr3_aa: ASTWRGGNEQF

d_call: TRBD2
v_call: TRBV6-5
j_call: TRBJ2-1
cdr3_aa: ASSPSGGDLYEQF

d_call: NA
v_call: TRBV9
j_call: TRBJ2-3
cdr3_aa: ASSVARSTSTDTQY

d_call: NA
v_call: TRBV7-2
j_call: TRBJ2-7
cdr3_aa: ASSKYTGEQY

d_call: NA
v_call: TRBV19
j_call: TRBJ1-3
cdr3_aa: ASSISGGTGNTIY

d_call: NA
v_call: TRBV4-1
j_call: TRBJ2-7
cdr3_aa: ASSQEWGEATSYEQY

d_call: TRBD2
v_call: TRBV6-4
j_call: TRBJ2-3
cdr3_aa: ASSDGTSGTDTQY

d_call: TRBD2
v_call: TRBV5-1
j_call: TRBJ2-3
cdr3_aa: ASSPWPERGSTDTQY

d_call: NA
v_call: TRBV7-2
j_call: TRBJ1-1
cdr3_aa: ASSFTNTEAF

d_call: TRBD1
v_call: TRBV28
j_call: TRBJ1-5
cdr3_aa: ASSLAGTGYLSNQPQH

d_call: NA
v_call: TRBV28
j_call: TRBJ2-1
cdr3_aa: ASSPGGPYNEQF

d_call: NA
v_call: TRBV4-3
j_call: TRBJ2-7
cdr3_aa: ASSQEAWGLGYEQY

d_call: NA
v_call: TRBV13
j_call: TRBJ1-1
cdr3_aa: ASSPDGYMNTEAF

d_call: TRBD2
v_call: TRBV11-1
j_call: TRBJ2-5
cdr3_aa: ASSLFSGGQETQY

d_call: TRBD1
v_call: TRBV6-4
j_call: TRBJ1-6
cdr3_aa: ASSDGQGNSPLH

d_call: NA
v_call: TRBV5-1
j_call: TRBJ1-2
cdr3_aa: ASSPGTEFLGYT

d_call: NA
v_call: TRBV27
j_call: TRBJ1-1
cdr3_aa: ASSLAVGSEAF

d_call: NA
v_call: TRBV29-1
j_call: TRBJ2-3
cdr3_aa: SVWGRRPATDTQY

d_call: TRBD1
v_call: TRBV2
j_call: TRBJ2-1
cdr3_aa: ASSATGGSDEQF

d_call: TRBD1
v_call: TRBV7-6
j_call: TRBJ1-4
cdr3_aa: ASSFGQGPNEKLF

d_call: NA
v_call: TRBV4-2
j_call: TRBJ2-7
cdr3_aa: ASSQETGSEQY

d_call: TRBD2
v_call: TRBV14
j_call: TRBJ2-1
cdr3_aa: ASSRRLAGGPATYNEQF

d_call: TRBD1
v_call: TRBV10-1
j_call: TRBJ1-1
cdr3_aa: ASSSRGATEAF

d_call: NA
v_call: TRBV4-1
j_call: TRBJ2-3
cdr3_aa: ASSQVGLDTQY

d_call: TRBD1
v_call: TRBV6-6
j_call: TRBJ1-2
cdr3_aa: ASSPRTGAGYGYT

d_call: NA
v_call: TRBV6-6
j_call: NA
cdr3_aa: ASSPGGPYEQY

d_call: TRBD1
v_call: TRBV7-9
j_call: TRBJ2-7
cdr3_aa: ASSLLIQGAYEQY

d_call: TRBD2
v_call: TRBV5-1
j_call: TRBJ2-2
cdr3_aa: ASSSRMHTTAGEITGELF

d_call: TRBD1
v_call: TRBV7-3
j_call: TRBJ1-1
cdr3_aa: ASSLTGGPAEAF

d_call: NA
v_call: TRBV15
j_call: TRBJ1-5
cdr3_aa: ATSIGRGNQPQH

d_call: NA
v_call: TRBV12-2
j_call: TRBJ1-4
cdr3_aa: ASRPWAGPHEKLF

d_call: NA
v_call: TRBV25-1
j_call: TRBJ1-2
cdr3_aa: ASSAFGGYT

d_call: NA
v_call: TRBV10-3
j_call: TRBJ1-1
cdr3_aa: AISESWDNRNTEAF

d_call: TRBD2
v_call: TRBV7-2
j_call: TRBJ2-3
cdr3_aa: ASSVRGGKTDTQY

d_call: TRBD1
v_call: TRBV10-3
j_call: TRBJ1-2
cdr3_aa: ASSDTGGYGYT

d_call: TRBD1
v_call: TRBV10-3
j_call: TRBJ1-5
cdr3_aa: AIGNGQGAWGNQPQH

d_call: NA
v_call: TRBV5-1
j_call: TRBJ1-1
cdr3_aa: ASSLDGGTEAF

d_call: TRBD2
v_call: TRBV6-5
j_call: NA
cdr3_aa: ATRTSGVYEQY

d_call: TRBD1
v_call: TRBV5-1
j_call: TRBJ2-7
cdr3_aa: ASSLGTGLSYEQY

d_call: NA
v_call: TRBV7-9
j_call: NA
cdr3_aa: ASSVLGSTLTGNEQY